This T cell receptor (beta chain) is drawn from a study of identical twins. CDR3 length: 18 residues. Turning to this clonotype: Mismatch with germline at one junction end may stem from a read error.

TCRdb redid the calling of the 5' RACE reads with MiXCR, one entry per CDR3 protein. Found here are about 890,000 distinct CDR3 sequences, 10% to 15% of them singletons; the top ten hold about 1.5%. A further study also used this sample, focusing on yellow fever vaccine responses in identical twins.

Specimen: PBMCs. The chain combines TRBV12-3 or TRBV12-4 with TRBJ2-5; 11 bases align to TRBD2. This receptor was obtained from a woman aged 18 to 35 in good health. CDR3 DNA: TGTGCCTGCAGTTTTGGGCTGACTAGCGGGGCCCTCCCAGAGACCCAGTACTTC. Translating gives CACSFGLTSGALPETQYF.